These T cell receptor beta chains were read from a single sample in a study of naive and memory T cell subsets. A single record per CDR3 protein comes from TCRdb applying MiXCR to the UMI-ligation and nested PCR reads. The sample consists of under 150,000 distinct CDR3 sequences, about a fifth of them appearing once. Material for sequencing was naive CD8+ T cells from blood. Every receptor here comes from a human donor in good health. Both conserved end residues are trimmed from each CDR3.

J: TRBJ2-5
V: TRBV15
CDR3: ATSSQAPGWGETQY

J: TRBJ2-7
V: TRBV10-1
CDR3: ASSDRTSGGYEQY

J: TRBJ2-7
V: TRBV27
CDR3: ASSLSPSVYEQY

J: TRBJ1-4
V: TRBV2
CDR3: ALLPGLSDNEKLF

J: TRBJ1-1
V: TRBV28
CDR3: ASSWTENTEAF

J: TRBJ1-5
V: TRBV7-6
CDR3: ASSPDRGTGQPQH

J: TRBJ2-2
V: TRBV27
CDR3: ASSRMTSGPNTGELF

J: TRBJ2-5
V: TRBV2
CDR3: ASSEGTSGQETQY

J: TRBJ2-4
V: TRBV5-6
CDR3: ASSLRQGAFRTPAKNIQY

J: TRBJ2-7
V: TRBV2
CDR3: ASSAGGEQY

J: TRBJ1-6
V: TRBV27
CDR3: ASSSDPLSPLH

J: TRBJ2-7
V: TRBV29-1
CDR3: SVSGITYEQY

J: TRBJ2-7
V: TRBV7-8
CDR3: ASSLVSGGGEQY

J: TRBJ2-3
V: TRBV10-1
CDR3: ASSDSGRTDTQY

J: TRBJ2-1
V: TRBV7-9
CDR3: ASSGAWGRTRFPSSYNEQF

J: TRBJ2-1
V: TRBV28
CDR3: ASSHEDRAFNEQF

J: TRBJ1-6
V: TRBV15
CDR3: ATSRDGSNSPLH

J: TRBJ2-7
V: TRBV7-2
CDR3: ASVNRDRGTYEQY

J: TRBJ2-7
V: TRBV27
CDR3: ASSLYAGQDPYEQY

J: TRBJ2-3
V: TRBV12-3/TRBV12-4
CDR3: ASSPRTDTQY

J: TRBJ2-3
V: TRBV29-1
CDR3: SVEDRSSVSTDTQY

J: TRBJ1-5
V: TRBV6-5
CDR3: ASSKGQANQPQH

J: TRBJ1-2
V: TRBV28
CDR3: ASSLSGDQPNYGYT

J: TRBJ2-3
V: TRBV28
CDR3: ASSLSVGTSTDTQY

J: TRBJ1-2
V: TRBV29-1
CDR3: SVNARDIGDYGYT

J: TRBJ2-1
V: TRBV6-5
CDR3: ASSYLAGVYNEQF

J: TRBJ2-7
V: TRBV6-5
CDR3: ASSYSAPTGRDYEQY

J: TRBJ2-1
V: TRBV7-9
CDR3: ASSLVSSGPYNEQF

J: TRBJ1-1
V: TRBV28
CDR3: ASGEGFTEAF

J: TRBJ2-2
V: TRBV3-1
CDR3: ASSQDVRTYTGELF

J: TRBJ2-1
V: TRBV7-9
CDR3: ASSLSPNSYNEQF

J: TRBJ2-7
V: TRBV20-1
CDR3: SAREAQGTYEQY

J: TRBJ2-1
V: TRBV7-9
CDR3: ASSPWSGSNNEQF

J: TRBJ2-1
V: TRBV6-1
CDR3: ASRAGFSYNEQF

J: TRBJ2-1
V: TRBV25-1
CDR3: ASRLDSYNEQF

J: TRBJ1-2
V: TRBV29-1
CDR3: SVESGPYGYT

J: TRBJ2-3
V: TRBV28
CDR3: ASMGDTQY

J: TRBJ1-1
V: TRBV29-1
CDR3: SVPMLAGTNTEAF

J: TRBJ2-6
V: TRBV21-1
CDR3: ASSKGLRGTGLGANVLT

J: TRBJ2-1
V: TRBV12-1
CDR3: ASIRGGKRNEQF

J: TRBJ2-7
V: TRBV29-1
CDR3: SVEVFSSYEQY

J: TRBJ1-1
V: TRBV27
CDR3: ASSIGDGAEAF

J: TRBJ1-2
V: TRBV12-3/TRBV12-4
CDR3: ASSPTGGYGYT

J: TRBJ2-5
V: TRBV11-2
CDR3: ASSSAFMAETQY

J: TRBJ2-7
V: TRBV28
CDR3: ASSSPGQGTYEQY

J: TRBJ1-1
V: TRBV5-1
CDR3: ASSLPVSGQGSGNTEAF

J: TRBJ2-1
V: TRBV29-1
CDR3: SADTGTVDEQF

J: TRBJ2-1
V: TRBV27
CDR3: ASSLDTYNEQF

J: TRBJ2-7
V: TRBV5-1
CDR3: ASSFTTSDYEQY

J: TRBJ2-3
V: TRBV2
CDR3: ASSEKFAGKDTQY

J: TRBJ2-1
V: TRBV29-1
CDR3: SVPPGLYNEQF

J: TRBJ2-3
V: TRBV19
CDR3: ASSIDGETDTQY

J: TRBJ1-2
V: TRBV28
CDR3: ASSSEVGGYT